A single TCR beta chain is shown here with its context. These data originate in a study of technical replicates of blood from a few donors. Clones were read by immunoSEQ multiplex PCR, and TCRdb kept only the in-frame ones, dropping some. In the table there are around 78,000 clones, roughly 94% of which are singletons. The sequencing input was T cells isolated from PBMCs. The clonotype was recovered from a human donor in good health.

The CDR3 loop is CASSIQISSYEQYF. Here the CDR3 DNA reads TGTGCCAGCAGCATACAAATAAGCTCCTACGAGCAGTACTTC. This chain uses TRBV6-6 with TRBJ2-7, with D hard to call. CDR1 is MNHNY, CDR2 SVGAGI, per germline (reference sequence). The CDR3 has 14 residues. Deletions cut 6 bases from V and 0 bases from J, with 12 bases between.